These T cell receptor beta chains were read from a single sample in a study of technical replicates of blood from a few donors. TCRdb's table, derived via immunoSEQ multiplex PCR, lists solely in-frame clones and lacks some. The profile covers over 60,000 clones, with just over 90% appearing a single time and about 0.26% taken by the ten largest. Material: T cells isolated from PBMCs. The receptors come from a human donor in good health. CDR3s include the opening cysteine and the closing phenylalanine or tryptophan. The D gene is left open where the match is weak. Expanded clones are given a class, and other clones once, few, many or no size at all.

V,J,size,D,DNA,CDR3
TRBV11-2,TRBJ2-2,-,TRBD1,TGTGCCAGCAGCTGGACAGGGATCGGGGAGCTGTTTTTT,CASSWTGIGELFF
TRBV28,TRBJ1-5,-,TRBD1,TGTGCCAGCAGTTCCCCGGACAGGAACAGGTGGTTGAGCAATCAGCCCCAGCATTTT,CASSSPDRNRWLSNQPQHF
TRBV19,TRBJ1-2,-,-,TGTGCCAGTAGTATAGATCGGAGCTATGGCTACACCTTC,CASSIDRSYGYTF
TRBV28,TRBJ1-2,-,TRBD1,TGTGCCAGCCGACAGGCGGACAGGGGGCCAAGTGGCTACACCTTC,CASRQADRGPSGYTF
TRBV19,TRBJ2-7,-,TRBD1,TGTGCCAGTAGTGCAACCGGGACAGGGAAGTCCTACGAGCAGTACTTC,CASSATGTGKSYEQYF
TRBV6-5,TRBJ1-1,-,-,TGTGCCAGCAGTTACAGACTGGGTATCCTTGAAGCTTTCTTT,CASSYRLGILEAFF
TRBV6-4,TRBJ2-3,-,TRBD2,TGTGCCAGCAGTGACTCGGCTAGCGGGGGGGCAGATACGCAGTATTTT,CASSDSASGGADTQYF
TRBV11-3,TRBJ1-1,-,-,TGTGCCAGCAGCTATTCCTACAGGGCCCCTGAAGCTTTCTTT,CASSYSYRAPEAFF
TRBV6-1,TRBJ2-5,-,TRBD2,TGTGCCAGCAGTGAAGCCCTAGCGGGGCAAGAGACCCAGTACTTC,CASSEALAGQETQYF
TRBV7-9,TRBJ2-2,-,-,TGTGCCAGCAGCTTAGGTAGGGACAACTGGCCGAACACCGGGGAGCTGTTTTTT,CASSLGRDNWPNTGELFF
TRBV4-1,TRBJ2-2,once,TRBD2,TGCGCCAGCAGCCTTTCAGCGGGGGGTCTTAACACCGGGGAGCTGTTTTTT,CASSLSAGGLNTGELFF
TRBV27,TRBJ1-2,-,TRBD1,TGTGCCAGCAGTCCGCTAGGGGACAGGGCGGAGGGCTACACCTTC,CASSPLGDRAEGYTF
TRBV5-1,TRBJ1-2,-,TRBD1,TGCGCCAGCAGCTTGGGTTCCGACAGGGGGCGCGACTATGGCTACACCTTC,CASSLGSDRGRDYGYTF
TRBV7-7,TRBJ2-3,-,TRBD2,TGTGCTAGCAGCTTAAGCGGGGGCAGCACAGATACGCAGTATTTT,CASSLSGGSTDTQYF
TRBV25-1,TRBJ2-2,-,TRBD2,TGTGCCAGCAGTTTCTCGCTAGCGGGAGGGTTCCGGGAGCTGTTTTTT,CASSFSLAGGFRELFF
TRBV7-9,TRBJ2-3,-,-,TGTGCCAGCAGCTCCTCCCTACTAGGGGATACGCAGTATTTT,CASSSSLLGDTQYF
TRBV28,TRBJ1-1,-,-,TGTGCCAGCAGCCCTCTTCAACCCGACAGGAACACTGAAGCTTTCTTT,CASSPLQPDRNTEAFF
TRBV6-1,TRBJ2-7,-,TRBD2,TGTGCCAGCAATCTCCTAGCGGGAGGCTACGAGCAGTACTTC,CASNLLAGGYEQYF
TRBV2,TRBJ2-5,once,TRBD2,TGTGCCACCAAAACCCGACTAGCGGGGGGGCCGGGGGAGGAGACCCAGTACTTC,CATKTRLAGGPGEETQYF
TRBV5-5,TRBJ1-1,-,TRBD1,TGTGCCAGCAGACGGCCGGGACAGTCAAACACTGAAGCTTTCTTT,CASRRPGQSNTEAFF
TRBV28,TRBJ2-7,-,TRBD1,TGTGCCAGCAGTTTAGAGGGGGACAGGGGCGACGAGCAGTACTTC,CASSLEGDRGDEQYF
TRBV19,TRBJ2-1,once,TRBD2,TGTGCCAGTAGTATAGACTTAGCGGGATCCTACAATGAGCAGTTCTTC,CASSIDLAGSYNEQFF
TRBV6-5,TRBJ2-5,-,TRBD2,TGTGCCAGCAGTTCAGTTCCTAGCGGGGGCGGGGAGACCCAGTACTTC,CASSSVPSGGGETQYF
TRBV21-1,TRBJ1-4,-,-,TGTGCCAGCAGCATGGACAGGGGGCTCGAAAAACTGTTTTTT,CASSMDRGLEKLFF
TRBV4-1,TRBJ2-2,-,-,TGCGCCAGCAGCCAGGCCCCGGGGAGGGGAAGGGGGTCCGGGGAGCTGTTTTTT,CASSQAPGRGRGSGELFF
TRBV27,TRBJ2-1,-,TRBD2,TGTGCCAGCAGTTCCCCCCCCGGGAGGGCCGGTGGGTCCTACAATGAGCAGTTCTTC,CASSSPPGRAGGSYNEQFF
TRBV25-1,TRBJ1-2,-,TRBD1,TGTGCCAGCAGTTCCCAGGGGGCAGGTAAGGGCTACACCTTC,CASSSQGAGKGYTF
TRBV7-9,TRBJ2-5,once,-,TGTGCCAGCAGCTTATTTACCGGGGAGGACCAGTACTTC,CASSLFTGEDQYF
TRBV19,TRBJ2-7,-,-,TGTGCCAGTAGTATAGATCCGCGGCGGTCCTACGAGCAGTACTTC,CASSIDPRRSYEQYF
TRBV19,TRBJ2-2,-,TRBD1,TGTGCCAGTGGACAGGGGAACACCGGGGAGCTGTTTTTT,CASGQGNTGELFF
TRBV4-2,TRBJ2-5,-,TRBD2,TGTGCCAGCAGCTACCAAGCGGGGGCCCAAGAGACCCAGTACTTC,CASSYQAGAQETQYF
TRBV29-1,TRBJ2-7,-,TRBD1,TGCAGCGTTGCGGGGGGAACGGGACAGGGCTCCTACGAGCAGTACTTC,CSVAGGTGQGSYEQYF
TRBV29-1,TRBJ2-7,-,TRBD2,TGCAGCGCTCGGGGGGGCCCGGGACTTCAATACGAGCAGTACTTC,CSARGGPGLQYEQYF
TRBV4-1,TRBJ1-4,-,-,TGCGCCAGCAGCGAACTTGGTGAAAAACTGTTTTTT,CASSELGEKLFF
TRBV7-9,TRBJ1-2,-,-,TGTGCCAGCAGCTTAAAGCCGATGAGTGGCTACACCTTC,CASSLKPMSGYTF
TRBV28,TRBJ1-4,-,-,TGTGCCAGCAGTTTAAACGAAGACTTTGAAAAACTGTTTTTT,CASSLNEDFEKLFF
TRBV6-5,TRBJ1-5,-,-,TGTGCCAGCAGCCAACTCCCCTCTGCCCCCCAGCATTTT,CASSQLPSAPQHF
TRBV18,TRBJ1-1,-,TRBD1,TGTGCCAGCTCACCACCGGACAGGGTGGCTTTCTTT,CASSPPDRVAFF
TRBV7-2,TRBJ1-2,once,-,TGTGCCAGCAGCGTAACCAAGCAGGGGCGGCATGGCTACACCTTC,CASSVTKQGRHGYTF
TRBV28,TRBJ2-1,-,-,TGTGCCAGCAGTTTTTCGGGATCCCGGTTCTTC,CASSFSGSRFF
TRBV19,TRBJ2-7,-,-,TGTGCCAGTAGTGCAACAGGTCTCTACGAGCAGTACTTC,CASSATGLYEQYF
TRBV6-1,TRBJ1-1,-,TRBD1,TGTGCCAGCAGTGCTTTCCCAGGGGGGAACACTGAAGCTTTCTTT,CASSAFPGGNTEAFF
TRBV19,TRBJ1-4,-,TRBD1,TGTGCCAGTAGTATAGTACCCCTAAGGGGGCTTAATGAAAAACTGTTTTTT,CASSIVPLRGLNEKLFF
TRBV7-9,TRBJ1-2,-,-,TGTGCCAGCAGCTCCACAGGTGTAAACTATGGCTACACCTTC,CASSSTGVNYGYTF
TRBV18,TRBJ2-5,-,TRBD1,TGTGCCAGCTCGGGTGGGACAGAAGAGACCCAGTACTTC,CASSGGTEETQYF
TRBV4-1,TRBJ2-3,-,TRBD1,TGCGCCAGCAGCCCCCCGGGACAGGGCGGGGGCACAGATACGCAGTATTTT,CASSPPGQGGGTDTQYF
TRBV5-1,TRBJ2-7,-,TRBD1,TGCGCCAGCAACACCGGGACAGGGGATTACGAGCAGTACTTC,CASNTGTGDYEQYF
TRBV10-1,TRBJ2-1,few,TRBD1,TGCGCCAGCAGTGAGTTCCAGGGGGCGTACAATGAGCAGTTCTTC,CASSEFQGAYNEQFF